This TCR beta chain was sequenced for a study of shared clonotypes between healthy human individuals. For the study at large: Used for every donor were three CD4 naive, three CD4 memory, two CD8 naive and one CD8 memory plate.

Only in-frame clones appear in the TCRdb table, and some are missing; sequencing was by immunoSEQ multiplex PCR. This table holds around 2,000,000 clones, around 95% found once. Healthy HIV-negative adults without recent acute infections or vaccinations served as donors. The CDR3 consists of 15 residues. Germline V gene data show CDR1 as MNHEY and CDR2 as SVGAGI. V was cut by 5 bases and J by 2 bases, with 15 bases left in between. Sequenced: naive CD4+ T cells sorted from blood. The subset is: CD45RA+ positively selected. This TCR came from a man between 18 and 35 years old in good health. This sequence joins TRBV6-5 and TRBJ1-1; D not resolved. The CDR3 here is CASSPSRALNTEAFF. The DNA of the CDR3 is TGTGCCAGCAGTCCCTCTCGGGCCCTAAACACTGAAGCTTTCTTT.